Below are 23 T cell receptor beta chains sequenced from a single sample in a study of immune evolution from preneoplasia to lung adenocarcinoma. The protocol was immunoSEQ multiplex PCR, while the TCRdb copy is restricted to in-frame clones and leaves out a portion. The sample has roughly 8,100 clones; just under 75% are singletons. Sequencing used FFPE atypical adenomatous hyperplasia tissue from the lung. As for subset: atypical adenomatous hyperplasia (AAH), lung preneoplasia. The receptors originated from a donor aged 70 or over with lung adenocarcinoma. Some clones in this sample may be carry-over from other donors' samples.

The chain is built from TRBV7-6 and TRBJ1-4, with a tentative D call TRBD1 (5 bases). The V gene lost 3 bases and the J gene lost 3 bases, with 8 bases spanning the gap. Germline CDR1 SGHVS, CDR2 FNYEAQ. The CDR3 consists of 14 residues. CDR3 region: CASSLGVSNEKLFF. The CDR3 DNA follows: TGTGCCAGCAGCTTGGGGGTCTCTAATGAAAAACTGTTTTTT.

The chain couples TRBV7-3 to TRBJ1-1; D is uncertain. Germline V gene data show CDR1 as SGHTA and CDR2 as FQGTGA. The V and J ends lost 5 bases and 4 bases respectively, with 14 bases between them. The CDR3 is made up of 14 amino acids. The CDR3: CASSRSAASTEAFF. The CDR3 DNA reads TGTGCCAGCAGCCGATCTGCAGCAAGCACTGAAGCTTTCTTT.

V is TRBV29-1 and J is TRBJ2-2; D is perhaps TRBD2 (6 bases). Germline loops: CDR1 SQVTM, CDR2 ANQGSEA. Trimming cost V 7 bases and J 6 bases, with 15 bases left between them. The CDR3 consists of 13 residues. CDR3 DNA sequence: TGCAGCGCCATTGCGTCGGGGGCCGGGGAGCTGTTTTTT. Protein sequence: CSAIASGAGELFF.

This clone turned up a few times. This chain connects TRBV7-9 to TRBJ1-1; D is uncertain. Germline CDR1 SEHNR, CDR2 FQNEAQ (reference sequence). The CDR3 contains 15 residues. V was trimmed by 1 base and J by 5 bases, leaving 14 bases between them. The CDR3 reads CASSLGVGVWTEAFF. CDR3 DNA sequence: TGTGCCAGCAGCTTAGGGGTTGGGGTATGGACTGAAGCTTTCTTT.

V is TRBV9 and J is TRBJ2-5; D may be TRBD2 (5 bases). There are 15 residues in the CDR3. V dropped 0 bases and J dropped 4 bases, with 13 bases sitting between them. Germline CDR1 and CDR2: SGDLS and YYNGEE. Here the CDR3 DNA reads TGTGCCAGCAGCGTAGGTTCGGGATCGGGAGAGACCCAGTACTTC. Its translation: CASSVGSGSGETQYF.

The chain recombines TRBV6-5 with TRBJ2-2, with 8 bases identical to TRBD2. V trimming: 4 bases; J trimming: 2 bases; junction bases outside the gene matches: 3. The CDR3 has 15 residues. The germline CDR1 and CDR2 sequences are MNHEY and SVGAGI. The DNA for the CDR3 is TGTGCCAGCAGTTTAGCGGGATACAACACCGGGGAGCTGTTTTTT. Translation gives CASSLAGYNTGELFF.

This chain connects TRBV15 to TRBJ1-5, with D tentatively TRBD1 (6 bases). This CDR3 has 18 residues. Germline assignment: CDR1 LNHNV and CDR2 YYDKDF (reference sequence). Between the trimmed V and J ends, which lost 5 bases and 0 bases, there was a span of 20 bases. The CDR3 nucleotides are TGTGCCACCAGCCCGGACAGTCCACTTTCCCCTAGCAATCAGCCCCAGCATTTT. It encodes CATSPDSPLSPSNQPQHF.

This clone was observed once. The genes are TRBV7-3 and TRBJ2-1, with 7 bases matching TRBD1. V lost 4 bases and J lost 7; bases outside the gene matches: 16. The CDR3 length is 17 residues. The V gene's germline CDR1 is SGHTA and CDR2 FQGTGA. CDR3 region: CASSSPPRTGRRNEQFF. The CDR3 DNA reads as TGTGCCAGCAGCTCGCCTCCCAGGACAGGACGGAGGAATGAGCAGTTCTTC.

The chain joins TRBV9 to TRBJ2-1; either TRBD1 or TRBD2 may supply D (5 bases each). V was cut by 1 base and J by 6 bases, with 14 bases left in between. Germline CDR1 is SGDLS and CDR2 is YYNGEE. This CDR3 spans 15 amino acids. The CDR3 DNA is TGTGCCAGCAGCGTAACCGGGGCCCCTGGCAATGAGCAGTTCTTC. It translates to CASSVTGAPGNEQFF. The full variable domain, with the rest looked up from reference TRBV9 and TRBJ2-1, is DSGVTQTPKHLITATGQRVTLRCSPRSGDLSVYWYQQSLDQGLQFLIQYYNGEERAKGNILERFSAQQFPDLHSELNLSSLELGDSALYFCASSVTGAPGNEQFFGPGTRLTVL.

The J gene is TRBJ1-2, the V gene TRBV5-1; TRBD1 is a possible D gene (6 bases). Germline CDR1 is SGHRS and CDR2 is YFSETQ. The V and J ends lost 4 bases and 4 bases respectively, with 14 bases between them. This CDR3 spans 14 amino acids. DNA for the CDR3: TGCGCCAGCAGCCAGGACAGCGGGGGCTATGGCTACACCTTC. This sequence encodes CASSQDSGGYGYTF. Variable domain in full (rest from reference TRBV5-1 and TRBJ1-2): KAGVTQTPRYLIKTRGQQVTLSCSPISGHRSVSWYQQTPGQGLQFLFEYFSETQRNKGNFPGRFSGRQFSNSRSEMNVSTLELGDSALYLCASSQDSGGYGYTFGSGTRLTVV.

The rearrangement links TRBV14 to TRBJ2-2; D unresolved. V was clipped by 4 bases and J by 3 bases, with 9 bases between them. The length of the CDR3 is 14 residues. CDR1 and CDR2 (germline): SGHDN, FVKESK. The CDR3 nucleotides read TGTGCCAGCAGCCCTTACCGGGACACCGGGGAGCTGTTTTTT. It encodes CASSPYRDTGELFF.

The J gene is TRBJ1-1, the V gene TRBV19; D remains ambiguous. This CDR3 has 11 residues. V lost 9 bases and J lost 6, with 11 bases in between. Germline values: CDR1 LNHDA, CDR2 SQIVND (reference sequence). CDR3 in amino acids: CARPKRSEAFF. As DNA, the CDR3 is TGTGCCAGGCCGAAACGATCTGAAGCTTTCTTT.

This chain connects TRBV30 to TRBJ1-1; no reliable D call. Per the germline V gene, CDR1 is GTSNPN and CDR2 is SVGIG (reference sequence). Trimming cost V 5 bases and J 0 bases, with 10 bases left between them. The CDR3 length is 13 residues. The CDR3 loop reads CAWLDHMNTEAFF. The CDR3 DNA reads TGTGCCTGGTTGGACCACATGAACACTGAAGCTTTCTTT.

The chain has TRBV21-1 and TRBJ2-4; TRBD1, the D gene given by the table, was not confirmed from the DNA. TRBV21-1 is flagged as a pseudogene. The CDR3 is 15 amino acids. In DNA form, the CDR3 reads TGTGCCAGCAGGCCAACCAGGGGGCTCCAAAACATTCAGTACTTC. It translates to CASRPTRGLQNIQYF.

A note on this clone: A read error may produce the germline difference seen at one junction end. The genes are TRBV7-8 and TRBJ2-5; D unresolved. Germline V gene sequence: CDR1 SGHVS, CDR2 FQNEAQ. The CDR3 loop spans 14 amino acids. The chain's CDR3 is CASSLVGHQGTQYF. CDR3 in DNA: TGTGCCAGCAGCTTAGTCGGCCATCAAGGGACCCAGTACTTC.

In this sample, this clone turned up a few times. V gene TRBV30 combines with J gene TRBJ2-7, with TRBD2 as a possible D gene (5 bases). The CDR3 covers 13 residues. V was cut by 5 bases and J by 0 bases, with 11 bases left in between. Germline CDR1 and CDR2: GTSNPN and SVGIG (reference sequence). CDR3 amino acids: CAWSRAVSYEQYF. The CDR3, as DNA: TGTGCCTGGTCCCGAGCGGTCTCCTACGAGCAGTACTTC.

The rearrangement joins TRBV25-1 to TRBJ2-3; unclear D gene. V was shortened by 3 bases and J by 2 bases, with 6 bases between the two germline ends. CDR3 length equals 13 residues. Germline CDR1 is MGHDK and CDR2 is SYGVNS. The CDR3 spells CASSDSDTDTQYF. In DNA, the CDR3 is TGTGCCAGCAGTGACTCTGACACAGATACGCAGTATTTT.

This rearrangement joins TRBV12-5 to TRBJ1-1; D gene unclear. The V gene lost 2 bases and the J gene lost 5 bases, with 6 bases spanning the gap. CDR3 size: 12 residues. The germline V gene encodes CDR1 LGHNT and CDR2 FRNRAP. The CDR3 DNA reads TGTGCTAGTGGTTTGACTACAACTGAAGCTTTCTTT. Protein: CASGLTTTEAFF.

The count of this clone is one. The chain combines TRBV6-5 with TRBJ2-4; a possible D gene is TRBD1 (5 bases). This CDR3 is 15 amino acids long. The V gene's germline CDR1 is MNHEY and CDR2 SVGAGI. V was pared by 5 bases and J by 0 bases, with 11 bases between. In DNA form, the CDR3 reads TGTGCCAGCAGTCAGGCGACAGTAGCCAAAAACATTCAGTACTTC. Residues: CASSQATVAKNIQYF.

The chain combines TRBV29-1 with TRBJ1-2; no clear D gene. Germline V gene lookup returns CDR1 SQVTM and CDR2 ANQGSEA. The V gene lost 6 bases and the J gene lost 5 bases, with 10 bases spanning the gap. CDR3 length: 11 residues. The CDR3 bases are TGCAGCGTCTGGATCGAGTATGGCTACACCTTC. Translated: CSVWIEYGYTF.

Only a few counts were recorded for this clone. One end of the junction is discordant with germline, which a read error may explain. The chain couples TRBV7-7 to TRBJ1-4, with D hard to call. This CDR3 is 13 amino acids long. Germline CDR1 SSHAT, CDR2 FNYEAQ (reference sequence). In DNA form, the CDR3 reads TGTGCTAGCAGCTTAGCGTTGGATGAAAAACTGTTTTTT. Encoded protein: CASSLALDEKLFF.

CDR3 loop: CAIAGPSVSYNEQFF. CDR3 bases: TGTGCCATCGCCGGACCATCGGTGTCCTACAATGAGCAGTTCTTC. The chain has TRBV10-3 and TRBJ2-1, with no clear D. Germline CDR1 ENHRY, CDR2 SYGVKD. CDR3 size: 15 residues. The V and J ends lost 8 bases and 1 base respectively, with 15 bases between them.

The V call is TRBV11-2, the J call TRBJ1-5; D perhaps matches TRBD1 (6 bases). Germline CDR1 SGHAT, CDR2 FQNNGV. The CDR3 has 16 amino acids. The V gene lost 1 base and the J gene lost 6 bases, with 16 bases spanning the gap. The CDR3: CASSLGTGPRGQPQHF. CDR3 nucleotide sequence: TGTGCCAGCAGCTTAGGCACGGGCCCCAGGGGTCAGCCCCAGCATTTT.